This TCR beta chain was recovered during a study of breast tumors, draining lymph nodes, adjacent tissues. Samples came from axillary lymph nodes draining the breast cancer. General study results and limits: Tumors had less TCR diversity than lymph nodes, more than nontumor tissue. Compared with basal-like, luminal-like tumors shared significantly more repertoire with nontumor tissue. That most tumor T cells come from lymph nodes remained unproven. Data fit most tumor T cells coming from lymph node, expanding in tumor.

There are many counts of this clonotype. Its target is unknown. Trimming took 3 bases from V and 8 from J, leaving 11 bases between them. Per the germline V gene, CDR1 is GTSNPN and CDR2 is SVGIG (reference sequence). The CDR3 extends over 13 amino acids. One entry per CDR3 protein, called by TCRdb with MiXCR from the multiplex PCR reads. The data hold 200,000 to 250,000 distinct CDR3 sequences, with under 40% observed a single time. The TCR originated in a female donor with breast cancer. Some clones in this sample may be carry-over from other donors' samples. The V call is TRBV30, the J call TRBJ1-6; D is uncertain. The source material was axillary lymph node tissue. CDR3 DNA sequence: TGTGCCTGGAGAAGGTCTTTTGATTCACCCCTCCACTTT. Translating it yields CAWRRSFDSPLHF.